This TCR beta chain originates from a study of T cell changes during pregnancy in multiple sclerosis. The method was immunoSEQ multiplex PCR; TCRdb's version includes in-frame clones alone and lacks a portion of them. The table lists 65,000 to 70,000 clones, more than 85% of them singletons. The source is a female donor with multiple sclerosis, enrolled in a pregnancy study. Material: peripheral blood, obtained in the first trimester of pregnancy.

CDR3 nucleotide sequence: TGTGCCATCGGGTCGGAAGGGGCGCACCTACCCTTGGGTGGCTACACCTTC. It codes for CAIGSEGAHLPLGGYTF. The chain is built from TRBV10-3 and TRBJ1-2, with a possible D match to TRBD1 (5 bases). Trimming removed 8 bases at V and 7 bases at J, with 29 bases between. The V gene's germline CDR1 is ENHRY and CDR2 SYGVKD. The CDR3 is made up of 17 amino acids.